This T cell receptor (beta chain) stems from a study of Ad26.COV2.S vaccination and SARS-CoV-2 variants. Treatment indicated: 19 received Ad26.COV2.S at low or high dose, single or two shots; about 5 received placebo; per-sample allocation not given. Specimen acquisition occurred on day 63 following the initial vaccine or placebo injection. Whoever gave the sample was an adult aged 18-55 years in Boston. Trimming at V came to 8 bases and at J to 5 bases, leaving 9 bases not matched to a gene. Germline V gene sequence: CDR1 MNHNY, CDR2 SVGAGI (reference sequence). There are 13 residues in the CDR3. TCRdb keeps only in-frame clones here, not all; method: immunoSEQ multiplex PCR. The sample has approximately 420,000 clones, roughly 90% seen once; the top ten hold 3.5% to 4%.

This TCR came from a person aged 18-60 years who received the Ad26.COV2.S COVID-19 vaccine or a placebo. The V call is TRBV6-6, the J call TRBJ2-7; the match to TRBD1 covers 7 bases. This specimen consisted of peripheral blood, obtained in a trial of Ad26.COV2.S vaccine versus placebo. In DNA form, the CDR3 reads TGTGCCAGCCGTCACGTAGGGGGCGACGAGCAGTACTTC. It encodes CASRHVGGDEQYF.